A few counts support the clone carrying this T cell receptor (beta chain). Its antigen is unknown. This sample was included in a study of CD8+ T cells in alopecia areata. Study at large: The drug, oral tofacitinib, was given to treated patients at 5 to 10 mg twice daily. Patients took tofacitinib for 6 to 18 months, followed by 6 drug-free months. Broader study findings: Normal-skin resident alphabeta T cells also appear among scalp sample sequences.

Extraction of RNA preceded its reverse transcription into cDNA, which served as the sequencing template. Here immunoSEQ multiplex PCR was the method, and the copy in TCRdb shows in-frame clones only, minus some. This table holds approximately 150,000 clones, over 45% found once. Germline V lookup: CDR1 SGHTA, CDR2 FQGTGA. The CDR3 is 13 residues long. Deletions cut 2 bases from V and 10 bases from J, with 12 bases between. This rearrangement joins TRBV7-3 to TRBJ2-1, with no clear D. The receptor comes from a human donor with alopecia areata. Sequenced sample: CD4+ T cells sorted from blood. The chain's CDR3 is CASSLPDLREQFF. DNA of the CDR3: TGTGCCAGCAGCTTACCGGACCTCAGGGAGCAGTTCTTC.